This section outlines one T cell receptor beta chain sequence together with its context. The antigen is not known. Other DNA sequences of this sample code for an identical CDR3. This record belongs to a study of T cell responses to AZD1222 COVID-19 vaccine. Notes on the study in general: Epitopes outside B.1.351 and B.1.1.7 mutated regions reportedly drew nearly half of spike TCRs. Mostly white British, mostly female donors; authors suggested clonal diversity may be underestimated.

TCRdb keeps only in-frame clones here, not all; method: immunoSEQ multiplex PCR. The sample shows approximately 200,000 clones, 85% to 90% of them seen only once. V was clipped by 0 bases and J by 6 bases, with 10 bases between them. Per germline, CDR1 LNHNV and CDR2 YYDKDF (reference sequence). The CDR3 is made up of 14 amino acids. This TCR was sampled from an adult in good health. Sequenced material: peripheral blood, taken on day 0 of AZD1222 vaccination. The V gene is TRBV15, the J gene TRBJ2-3; D not certain. DNA for the CDR3: TGTGCCACCAGCAGAGATCGGGCAGCCGATACGCAGTATTTT. Its protein product is CATSRDRAADTQYF.